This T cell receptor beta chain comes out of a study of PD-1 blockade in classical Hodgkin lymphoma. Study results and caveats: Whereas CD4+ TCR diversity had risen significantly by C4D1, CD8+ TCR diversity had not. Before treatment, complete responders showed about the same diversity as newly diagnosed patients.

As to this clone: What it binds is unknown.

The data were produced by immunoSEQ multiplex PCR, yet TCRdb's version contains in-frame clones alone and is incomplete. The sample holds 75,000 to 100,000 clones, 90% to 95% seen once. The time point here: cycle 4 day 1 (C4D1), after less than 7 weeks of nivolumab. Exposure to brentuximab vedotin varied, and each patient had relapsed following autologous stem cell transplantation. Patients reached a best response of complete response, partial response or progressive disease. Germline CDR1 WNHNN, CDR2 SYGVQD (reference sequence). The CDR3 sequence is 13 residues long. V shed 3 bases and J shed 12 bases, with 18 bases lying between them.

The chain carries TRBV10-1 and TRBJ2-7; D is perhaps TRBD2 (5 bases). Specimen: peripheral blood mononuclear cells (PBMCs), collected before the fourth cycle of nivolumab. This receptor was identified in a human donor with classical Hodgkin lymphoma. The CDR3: CASSDKYAGRRYF. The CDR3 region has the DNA TGCGCCAGCAGTGATAAATACGCGGGTCGTAGGTACTTC.